The source of this TCR beta chain is a study of blood T cell repertoires in COVID-19. As for the study in general: Donors in the United States, Italy and Spain gave samples during acute or convalescent COVID-19.

Recruits, aged roughly 18 to 90 years, lived in 25 or so US areas. Cohort placement rested on clinical history that participants reported themselves. Authors' processing steps: Amplified reference gene primers provided the basis for estimating nucleated cell counts. Sequencing was performed with immunoSEQ multiplex PCR; in TCRdb, only in-frame clones are kept and a portion is missing. The DNA was the basis for D and trimming; V, J and clone size are from that table. Of 200,000 to 250,000 clones in the sample, 80% to 90% were seen once. V lost 2 bases, J lost 5 bases, and 9 bases lay in between. CDR3 length equals 13 residues. Germline V gene lookup returns CDR1 SQVTM and CDR2 ANQGSEA.

This TCR was recovered from a woman between 45 and 60 years old with acute COVID-19. Sample: PBMCs or T cells enriched from blood (not recorded which). The chain employs TRBV29-1 and TRBJ1-4; D is unclear. CDR3 nucleotide sequence: TGCAGCGTTGAACGGGGTGGGAATGAAAAACTGTTTTTT. Protein product: CSVERGGNEKLFF.